This TCR beta chain stems from a study of cytomegalovirus exposure and HLA in healthy donors. Across the whole study: From HLA-typed donors, an early data release held tens of millions of unique TCRs.

Germline V gene data show CDR1 as MNHEY and CDR2 as SVGAGI. The V end was cut by 6 bases, the J end by 4 bases, with 15 bases between. This CDR3 region has 15 residues. Details on this clone: Its antigen is not identified.

60 Vbeta and 13 Jbeta primers were used in PCR. Only in-frame clones appear in the TCRdb table, and some are missing; sequencing was by immunoSEQ multiplex PCR. The sample has about 190,000 clones; 65% to 85% are singletons. Study-level results: Three CMV-associated chains proved CMV antigen-specific in vitro. Rarity marked most TCR sequences, yet some public TCRs occurred in many donors.

The receptor's source is a man between 45 and 60 years old in good health and CMV-seronegative. The V gene is TRBV6-5, the J gene TRBJ1-4; tentative D call: TRBD1 (5 bases). Sequencing input: PBMCs. Here the CDR3 reads CASRKQGGDNEKLFF. DNA for the CDR3: TGTGCCAGCAGAAAACAAGGAGGGGATAATGAAAAACTGTTTTTT.